The 24 T cell receptor delta chains in this list originate from one sample, sequenced in a study of delta chains in infants with herpesvirus infections. PBMC RNA was reverse transcribed using gamma-chain- and delta-chain-specific primers. TCRdb re-called the RT-PCR reads through CATT. The sample records about 1,500 delta-chain clones, less than 30% being singletons. Specimen: peripheral blood, collected at time point 1 of longitudinal follow-up. The origin of the receptors is a human donor who was a Ugandan infant, either HIV-exposed or HIV-unexposed (not recorded which).

This clone is classed as medium-sized. V and J are TRAV14/DV4 and TRDJ2, with D possibly being TRDD2 (5 bases). Per germline, CDR1 TSDPSYG and CDR2 QGSYDQQN (reference sequence). The CDR3 has 15 residues. The V and J ends lost 1 base and 4 bases respectively, with 10 bases between them. This CDR3 is CAMREDFLPTAQLFF. In DNA form, the CDR3 reads TGTGCAATGAGAGAGGATTTCCTCCCGACAGCACAACTCTTCTTT.

Comment on this clone: A much larger clone sits a single nucleotide away, making a read error possible. The CDR3 loop reads CALGELAFLRDWGIPDKLIF. The DNA for the CDR3 is TGTGCTCTTGGGGAATTAGCCTTCCTACGAGACTGGGGGATTCCCGATAAACTCATCTTT. The chain carries TRDV1 and TRDJ1, with D tentatively TRDD3 (10 bases). CDR1 is TSWWSYY, CDR2 QGS, per germline. The ends were cut back, 2 bases at V and 3 bases at J, with 28 bases in the middle. The CDR3 is 20 amino acids.

This clone has just a few counts. This rearrangement joins TRDV2 to TRDJ1, with TRDD3 matching over 7 bases. V lost 6 bases to trimming and J lost 0 bases; unmatched junction nucleotides: 9. The germline V gene encodes CDR1 GEAIGNYY and CDR2 EKD. CDR3 length equals 15 residues. The CDR3 coding sequence is TGTGCCTGTCAAACCCTGGGGGGTTACACCGATAAACTCATCTTT. It yields the protein CACQTLGGYTDKLIF.

In regard to this clone: This may come from a read error, since a much larger clone is one base off. This chain connects TRDV1 to TRDJ1, with 9 positions matching TRDD3. Germline V lookup: CDR1 TSWWSYY, CDR2 QGS. The J segment lost 6 bases and the V segment lost 1 base, leaving 18 bases of the junction unmatched. The CDR3 consists of 19 residues. CDR3 sequence (DNA): TGTGCTCTTGGGGAACAACCCATTCCTACGGCTGGGGGATCGAATAAACTCATCTTT. Its translation is CALGEQPIPTAGGSNKLIF.

This clone is medium-sized by share. The rearrangement links TRDV2 to TRDJ1; 10 bases are shared with TRDD3. Germline lookup yields CDR1 GEAIGNYY and CDR2 EKD. The V gene end was trimmed by 4 bases and the J gene end by 5 bases; junction bases not matched to a gene: 15. This CDR3 comprises 17 residues. CDR3 sequence: CACEALGGYAEADKLIF. CDR3 nucleotides: TGTGCCTGTGAGGCGCTGGGGGGATACGCCGAGGCGGATAAACTCATCTTT.

This chain uses TRDV3 with TRDJ1; D may match TRDD2 or TRDD3 (5 bases each). V lost 4 bases, J lost 3 bases, and 30 bases lay in between. This CDR3 is built from 18 residues. CDR1 and CDR2 from the germline V gene are TVYSNPD and GDNSRS (reference sequence). CDR3 sequence reads: CASKSLLLGRVRPDKLIF. The CDR3 DNA follows: TGTGCCTCCAAGTCCCTACTCCTGGGTCGGGTGAGGCCCGATAAACTCATCTTT.

Relative to its sample, this clone is large. The rearrangement links TRDV2 to TRDJ2; 11 nucleotides match TRDD3. Germline CDR1 GEAIGNYY, CDR2 EKD. With V trimmed by 2 bases and J by 0 bases, 1 base remained unmatched. This CDR3 has 16 residues. CDR3 bases: TGTGCCTGTGACATACTGGGGGATACTTTGACAGCACAACTCTTCTTT. Translation gives CACDILGDTLTAQLFF.

By its share, this clone is medium-sized (0.01 to 0.1%). The chain is built from TRDV3 and TRDJ1; D gene unclear. Deletions cut 2 bases from V and 1 base from J, with 29 bases between. CDR3 length: 19 amino acids. Per the germline V gene, CDR1 is TVYSNPD and CDR2 is GDNSRS (reference sequence). DNA for the CDR3: TGTGCCTTTGACGCACCCGTTCCCAGCCTAGCGGGGTTCACCGATAAACTCATCTTT. It specifies CAFDAPVPSLAGFTDKLIF.

The V gene is TRDV2, the J gene TRDJ2; possible D gene TRDD3, 6 bases. The end of the DNA is better explained by TRDJ1, so the J call may be wrong. This CDR3 has 20 residues. Germline assignment: CDR1 GEAIGNYY and CDR2 EKD. CDR3 region: CACDPVGYGGPLLYTDKLIF. CDR3 in DNA: TGTGCCTGTGACCCCGTGGGGTACGGGGGACCCCTCCTGTACACCGATAAACTCATCTTT.

By share, this clone ranks as medium-sized. The sample holds other DNA sequences that translate to the same CDR3. The genes are TRDV2 and TRDJ3; 11 nucleotides agree with TRDD3. Germline lookup yields CDR1 GEAIGNYY and CDR2 EKD. The CDR3 length is 18 residues. V lost 0 bases and J lost 4; bases outside the gene matches: 4. CDR3 coding DNA: TGTGCCTGTGACACCGTGGGGGATACGAAGTGGGACACCCGACAGATGTTTTTC. Protein: CACDTVGDTKWDTRQMFF.

This clone was recorded a few times. This sequence joins TRAV38-2/DV8 and TRDJ1; 11 bases fit TRDD3. Germline V CDR1 and CDR2: TSESDYY, QEAYKQQN. The CDR3 totals 17 residues. J was trimmed by 9 bases and V by 1 base; bases with no gene match: 14. The CDR3 DNA follows: TGTGCTTATAGGAGCTCTTCCATACTGGGGGATATATCGGAACTCATCTTT. This gives the protein CAYRSSSILGDISELIF.

This clone was seen a handful of times. The V and J genes are TRDV2 and TRDJ2; 11 nucleotides match TRDD3. Germline CDR1 and CDR2: GEAIGNYY and EKD. Trimming removed 3 bases from V and 5 bases from J; junction bases left unmatched: 7. The CDR3 contains 16 residues. The CDR3 DNA is TGTGCCTGTGACGTACTGGGGGATAGGGGAACAGCACAACTCTTCTTT. Residues: CACDVLGDRGTAQLFF.

This clone is medium-sized in the sample. This chain connects TRDV2 to TRDJ3; 11 bases agree with TRDD3. This CDR3 comprises 19 residues. The trim removed 1 base at V and 0 bases at J, leaving 4 bases unmatched. Germline V lookup: CDR1 GEAIGNYY, CDR2 EKD. CDR3 sequence reads: CACDTGGYASSWDTRQMFF. CDR3 in DNA: TGTGCCTGTGACACTGGGGGATACGCCAGCTCCTGGGACACCCGACAGATGTTTTTC.

This clone turned up a few times. The chain has TRDV2 and TRDJ3; D is possibly TRDD3 (5 bases). V shed 0 bases and J shed 0 bases, with 11 bases lying between them. Per the germline V gene, CDR1 is GEAIGNYY and CDR2 is EKD. CDR3 size: 18 residues. CDR3 sequence reads: CACDTVLVRSWDTRQMFF. CDR3 DNA: TGTGCCTGTGACACCGTACTGGTCCGCTCCTGGGACACCCGACAGATGTTTTTC.

By sample share, this clone is medium-sized. Distinct nucleotide sequences in the sample also encode this CDR3. The V gene is TRDV2, the J gene TRDJ1; 13 bases are a match to TRDD3. V gave up 3 bases and J gave up 0 bases; unmatched junction bases: 6. This CDR3 contains 17 residues. The germline V gene has CDR1 GEAIGNYY and CDR2 EKD. The CDR3 region is CACDSLLGDTYTDKLIF. The DNA for the CDR3 is TGTGCCTGTGACTCTCTACTGGGGGATACGTACACCGATAAACTCATCTTT.

This clone is labeled medium-sized. The rearrangement uses TRDV2 and TRDJ1; 11 nucleotides match TRDD3. Germline trimming cut 3 bases from V and 0 bases from J; bases unmatched to any gene: 17. The CDR3 has 20 amino acids. From germline, CDR1 is GEAIGNYY and CDR2 EKD. The CDR3 here is CACDQPYGRLGDKYTDKLIF. The CDR3 DNA sequence: TGTGCCTGTGACCAACCTTACGGGAGACTGGGGGATAAGTACACCGATAAACTCATCTTT.

In its sample, this clone ranks as large. Other DNA sequences from this sample encode an identical CDR3 as well. This chain connects TRDV2 to TRDJ3, with TRDD3 matching 13 bases. Germline-derived CDR1 and CDR2 are GEAIGNYY and EKD. This CDR3 comprises 18 residues. Germline trimming cut 3 bases from V and 3 bases from J; bases unmatched to any gene: 4. CDR3 sequence reads: CACDLLGDTGWDTRQMFF. For the CDR3, the DNA is TGTGCCTGTGACCTACTGGGGGATACGGGCTGGGACACCCGACAGATGTTTTTC.

This chain joins TRDV3 and TRDJ3; 8 bases are shared with TRDD2. Germline assignment: CDR1 TVYSNPD and CDR2 GDNSRS (reference sequence). The CDR3 sequence is 23 residues long. V dropped 3 bases and J dropped 0; count of bases not matched to a gene: 25. The CDR3 bases are TGTGCCTTGCCTACTCCTTCCTATCGCCGTTGGGGGGCGAGCTCCTGGGACACCCGACAGATGTTTTTC. Its protein product is CALPTPSYRRWGASSWDTRQMFF.

Regarding this clone: This may come from a read error, since a much larger clone is one base off. This sequence joins TRDV1 and TRDJ1; possibly TRDD2 or TRDD3 for D (9 bases each). Germline V CDR1 and CDR2: TSWWSYY, QGS. Deletions cut 1 base from V and 1 base from J, with 28 bases between. CDR3 size: 21 residues. CDR3 DNA sequence: TGTGCTCTTGGGGAACGTACCTTCCTACAGCCGGGGGATACCTGCACCGATAAACTCATCTTT. Translating it yields CALGERTFLQPGDTCTDKLIF.

This clone is medium-sized. The chain has TRDV2 and TRDJ3, with no clear D. Germline lookup yields CDR1 GEAIGNYY and CDR2 EKD. V dropped 3 bases and J dropped 0 bases, with 11 bases sitting between them. There are 17 residues in the CDR3. The CDR3 region is CACDPTGASWDTRQMFF. DNA of the CDR3: TGTGCCTGTGACCCCACGGGTGCCTCCTGGGACACCCGACAGATGTTTTTC.

In this sample, this clone is medium-sized. The sample contains more than one DNA sequence encoding this CDR3. The V call is TRDV2, the J call TRDJ1, with 8 bases that match TRDD3. Trimming removed 3 bases from V and 10 bases from J; junction bases left unmatched: 30. The CDR3 contains 20 residues. Germline V CDR1 and CDR2: GEAIGNYY, EKD. CDR3 amino acids: CACDPVEMRTGGPPLQGLIF. DNA of the CDR3: TGTGCCTGTGACCCCGTTGAGATGCGTACTGGGGGGCCTCCCCTTCAGGGACTCATCTTT.

The V gene is TRDV1, the J gene TRDJ1, with 10 bases matching TRDD3. Germline V gives CDR1 TSWWSYY, CDR2 QGS. Germline trimming cut 2 bases from V and 0 bases from J; bases unmatched to any gene: 6. The CDR3 is 17 residues long. The CDR3 region is CALGEDWGIPYTDKLIF. The DNA for the CDR3 is TGTGCTCTTGGGGAAGACTGGGGGATCCCCTACACCGATAAACTCATCTTT.

This clone showed up just a few times. This sequence joins TRDV1 and TRDJ3; 9 nucleotides match TRDD3. The CDR3 sequence is 23 residues long. Trimming cost V 5 bases and J 0 bases; bases outside gene matches: 20. Germline V lookup: CDR1 TSWWSYY, CDR2 QGS. The CDR3 sequence: CALGIHLLRTGGPSSWDTRQMFF. The DNA for the CDR3 is TGTGCTCTTGGGATACACCTTCTACGTACTGGGGGACCTAGCTCCTGGGACACCCGACAGATGTTTTTC.

This clone was recorded a few times. Other DNA sequences in the sample encode the same CDR3. The chain combines TRDV1 with TRDJ4; D tentatively reads TRDD2 or TRDD3 (9 bases each). The CDR3 has 24 amino acids. Germline loops: CDR1 TSWWSYY, CDR2 QGS. The V end lost 1 base, the J end lost 1 base, and 40 bases lay between the germline ends. CDR3 protein: CALGERLEITAFLRWGIGDRPLIF. For the CDR3, the DNA is TGTGCTCTTGGGGAACGCCTAGAGATCACCGCCTTCCTACGCTGGGGGATTGGTGACAGACCCCTGATCTTT.